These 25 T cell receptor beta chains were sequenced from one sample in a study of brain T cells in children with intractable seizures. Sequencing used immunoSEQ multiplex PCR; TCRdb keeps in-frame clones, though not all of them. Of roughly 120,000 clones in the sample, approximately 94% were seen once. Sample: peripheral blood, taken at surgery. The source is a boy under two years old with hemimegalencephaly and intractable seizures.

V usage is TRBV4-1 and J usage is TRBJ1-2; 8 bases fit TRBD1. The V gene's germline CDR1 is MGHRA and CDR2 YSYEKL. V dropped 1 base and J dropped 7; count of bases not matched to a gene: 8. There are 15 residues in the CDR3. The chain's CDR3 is CASSQAWTGSPGYTF. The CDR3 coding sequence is TGCGCCAGCAGCCAAGCATGGACAGGGTCCCCTGGCTACACCTTC.

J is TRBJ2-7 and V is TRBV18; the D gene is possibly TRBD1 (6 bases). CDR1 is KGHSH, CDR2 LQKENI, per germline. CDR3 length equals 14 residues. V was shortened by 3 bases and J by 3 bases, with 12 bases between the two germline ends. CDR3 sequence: CASSPGTSHYEQYF. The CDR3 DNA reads TGTGCCAGCTCACCCGGGACAAGTCACTACGAGCAGTACTTC.

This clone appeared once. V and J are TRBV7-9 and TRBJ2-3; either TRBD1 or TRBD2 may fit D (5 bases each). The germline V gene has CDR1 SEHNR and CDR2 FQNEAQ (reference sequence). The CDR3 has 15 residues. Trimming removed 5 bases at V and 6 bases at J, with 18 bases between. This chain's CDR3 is CASSPGPFRDDTQYF. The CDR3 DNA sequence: TGTGCCAGCAGCCCGGGACCTTTCAGGGACGATACGCAGTATTTT.

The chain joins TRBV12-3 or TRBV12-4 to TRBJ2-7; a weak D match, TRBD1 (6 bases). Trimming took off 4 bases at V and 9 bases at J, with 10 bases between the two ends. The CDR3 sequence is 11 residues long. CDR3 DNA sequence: TGTGCCAGCAGTTGGGGGCGAGTGCAGTACTTC. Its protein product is CASSWGRVQYF.

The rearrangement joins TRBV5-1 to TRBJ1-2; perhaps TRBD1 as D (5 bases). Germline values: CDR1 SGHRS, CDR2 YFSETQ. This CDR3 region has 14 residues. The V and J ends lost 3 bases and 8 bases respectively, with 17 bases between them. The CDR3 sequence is CASSSGTSGWGYTF. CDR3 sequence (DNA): TGCGCCAGCAGCTCCGGGACGTCGGGGTGGGGCTACACCTTC.

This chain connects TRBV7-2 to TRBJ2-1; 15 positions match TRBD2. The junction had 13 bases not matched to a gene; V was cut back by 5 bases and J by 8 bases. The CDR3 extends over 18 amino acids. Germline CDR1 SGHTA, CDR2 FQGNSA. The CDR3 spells CASSRTQGLAGGKDEQFF. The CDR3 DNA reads TGTGCCAGCAGCCGTACACAAGGACTAGCGGGAGGGAAAGATGAGCAGTTCTTC.

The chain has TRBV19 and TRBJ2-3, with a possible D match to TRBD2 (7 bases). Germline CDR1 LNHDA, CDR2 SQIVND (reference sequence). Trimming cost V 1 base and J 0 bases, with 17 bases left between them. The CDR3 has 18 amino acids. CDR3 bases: TGTGCCAGTAGTATAGGGGGGGGCGGGATCCCTAGCACAGATACGCAGTATTTT. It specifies CASSIGGGGIPSTDTQYF.

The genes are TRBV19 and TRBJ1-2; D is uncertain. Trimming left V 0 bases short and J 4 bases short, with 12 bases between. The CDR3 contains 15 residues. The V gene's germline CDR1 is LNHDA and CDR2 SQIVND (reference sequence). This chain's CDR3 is CASSIDGSEVYGYTF. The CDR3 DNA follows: TGTGCCAGTAGTATAGATGGGTCAGAGGTCTATGGCTACACCTTC. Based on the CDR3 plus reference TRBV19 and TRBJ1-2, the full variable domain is DGGITQSPKYLFRKEGQNVTLSCEQNLNHDAMYWYRQDPGQGLRLIYYSQIVNDFQKGDIAEGYSVSREKKESFPLTVTSAQKNPTAFYLCASSIDGSEVYGYTFGSGTRLTVV.

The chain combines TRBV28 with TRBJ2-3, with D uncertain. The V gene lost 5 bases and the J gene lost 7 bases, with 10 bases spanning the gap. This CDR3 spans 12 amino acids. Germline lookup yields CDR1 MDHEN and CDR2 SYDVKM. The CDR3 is CASSLGLNTQYF. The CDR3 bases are TGTGCCAGCAGTCTAGGCCTCAATACGCAGTATTTT.

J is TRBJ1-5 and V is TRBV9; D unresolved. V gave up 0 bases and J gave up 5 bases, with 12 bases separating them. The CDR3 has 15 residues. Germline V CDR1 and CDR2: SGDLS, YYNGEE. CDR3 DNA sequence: TGTGCCAGCAGCGTAGGGGCCGGGTCCGATCAGCCCCAGCATTTT. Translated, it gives CASSVGAGSDQPQHF.

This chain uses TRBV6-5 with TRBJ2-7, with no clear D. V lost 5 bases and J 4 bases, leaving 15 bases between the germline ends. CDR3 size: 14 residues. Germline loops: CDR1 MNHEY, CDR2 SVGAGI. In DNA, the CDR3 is TGTGCCAGCAGTCAAACTCGACAAGAGTACGAGCAGTACTTC. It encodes CASSQTRQEYEQYF.

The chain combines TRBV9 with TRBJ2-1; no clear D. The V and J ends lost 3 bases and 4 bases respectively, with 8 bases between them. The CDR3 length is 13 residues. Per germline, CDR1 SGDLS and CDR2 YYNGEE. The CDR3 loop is CASSAVQYNEQFF. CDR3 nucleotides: TGTGCCAGCAGCGCGGTTCAGTACAATGAGCAGTTCTTC.

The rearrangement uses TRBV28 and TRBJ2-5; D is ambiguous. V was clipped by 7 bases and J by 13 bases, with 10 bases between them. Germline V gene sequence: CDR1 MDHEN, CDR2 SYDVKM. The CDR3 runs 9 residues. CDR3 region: CASNLPVYF. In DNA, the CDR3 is TGTGCCAGCAACCTCCCCGTGTACTTC. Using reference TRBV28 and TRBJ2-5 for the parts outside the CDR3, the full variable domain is DVKVTQSSRYLVKRTGEKVFLECVQDMDHENMFWYRQDPGLGLRLIYFSYDVKMKEKGDIPEGYSVSREKKERFSLILESASTNQTSMYLCASNLPVYFGPGTRLLVL.

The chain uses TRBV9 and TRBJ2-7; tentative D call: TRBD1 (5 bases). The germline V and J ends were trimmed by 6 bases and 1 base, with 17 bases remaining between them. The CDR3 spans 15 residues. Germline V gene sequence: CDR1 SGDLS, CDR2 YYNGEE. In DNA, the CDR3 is TGTGCCAGCACCAAGGGGATAGGGCTTTCCTACGAGCAGTACTTC. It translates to CASTKGIGLSYEQYF.

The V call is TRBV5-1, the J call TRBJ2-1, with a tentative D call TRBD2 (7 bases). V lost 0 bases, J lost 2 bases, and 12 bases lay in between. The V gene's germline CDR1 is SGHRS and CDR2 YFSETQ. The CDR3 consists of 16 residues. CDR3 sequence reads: CASSLGGRETYNEQFF. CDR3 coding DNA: TGCGCCAGCAGCTTGGGGGGGCGGGAGACCTACAATGAGCAGTTCTTC.

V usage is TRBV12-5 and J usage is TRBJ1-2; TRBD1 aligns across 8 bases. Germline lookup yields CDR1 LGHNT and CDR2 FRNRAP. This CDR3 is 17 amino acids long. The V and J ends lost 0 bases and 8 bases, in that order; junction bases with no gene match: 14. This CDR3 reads CASGLVFPGQGSQGYTF. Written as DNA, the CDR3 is TGTGCTAGTGGTTTGGTTTTCCCAGGACAGGGCTCACAGGGCTACACCTTC.

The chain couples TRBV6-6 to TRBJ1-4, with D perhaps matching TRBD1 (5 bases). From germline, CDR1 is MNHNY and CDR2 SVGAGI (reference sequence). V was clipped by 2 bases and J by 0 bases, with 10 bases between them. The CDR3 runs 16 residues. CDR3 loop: CASSYIRAATNEKLFF. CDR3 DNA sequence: TGTGCCAGCAGTTACATCAGGGCTGCAACTAATGAAAAACTGTTTTTT.

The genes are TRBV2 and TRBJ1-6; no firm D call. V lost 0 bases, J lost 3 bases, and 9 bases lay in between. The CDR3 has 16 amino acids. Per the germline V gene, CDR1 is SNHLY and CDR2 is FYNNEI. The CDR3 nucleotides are TGTGCCAGCAGTGAAGCGGGAGACTTCTATAATTCACCCCTCCACTTT. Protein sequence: CASSEAGDFYNSPLHF.

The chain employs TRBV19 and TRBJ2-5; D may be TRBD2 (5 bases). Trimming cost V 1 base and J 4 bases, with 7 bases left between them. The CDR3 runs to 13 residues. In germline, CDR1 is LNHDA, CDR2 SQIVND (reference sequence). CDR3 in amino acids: CASSIADSETQYF. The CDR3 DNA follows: TGTGCCAGTAGTATAGCGGACTCAGAGACCCAGTACTTC.

The CDR3 reads CASSRWSSTDTQYF. DNA of the CDR3: TGTGCCAGTAGTAGATGGTCTAGCACAGATACGCAGTATTTT. The chain recombines TRBV19 with TRBJ2-3, with D hard to call. Trimming removed 4 bases from V and 0 bases from J, with 8 bases in between. The CDR3 covers 14 residues. CDR1 LNHDA and CDR2 SQIVND come from the germline V gene (reference sequence).

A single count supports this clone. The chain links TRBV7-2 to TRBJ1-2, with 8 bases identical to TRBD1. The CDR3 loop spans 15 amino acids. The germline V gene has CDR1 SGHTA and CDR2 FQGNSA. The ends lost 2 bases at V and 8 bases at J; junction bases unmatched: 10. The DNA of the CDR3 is TGTGCCAGCAGCTTATATAGGGGACAGGCGGGGGGCTACACCTTC. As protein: CASSLYRGQAGGYTF.

The CDR3 reads CASSPTGGNEQFF. The CDR3 nucleotides are TGTGCCAGTAGTCCGACAGGGGGCAATGAGCAGTTCTTC. J is TRBJ2-1 and V is TRBV19; 9 bases line up with TRBD1. This CDR3 spans 13 amino acids. J gave up 6 bases and V 5 bases, and 2 bases lay outside the gene matches. CDR1 and CDR2 (germline): LNHDA, SQIVND (reference sequence).

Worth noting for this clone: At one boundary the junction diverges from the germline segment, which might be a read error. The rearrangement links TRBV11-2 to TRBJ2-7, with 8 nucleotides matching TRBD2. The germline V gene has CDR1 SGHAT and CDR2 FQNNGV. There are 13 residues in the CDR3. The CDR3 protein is CASSLNSGSASRF. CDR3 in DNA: TGTGCCAGCAGCCTGAACAGCGGGAGCGCTTCGAGATTC.

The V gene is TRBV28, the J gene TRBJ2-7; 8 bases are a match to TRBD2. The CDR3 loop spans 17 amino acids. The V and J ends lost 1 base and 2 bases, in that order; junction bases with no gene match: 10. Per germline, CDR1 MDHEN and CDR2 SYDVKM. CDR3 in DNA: TGTGCCAGCAGTTTATCCGTCGGGAGGGTGGGTCCCTACGAGCAGTACTTC. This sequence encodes CASSLSVGRVGPYEQYF.

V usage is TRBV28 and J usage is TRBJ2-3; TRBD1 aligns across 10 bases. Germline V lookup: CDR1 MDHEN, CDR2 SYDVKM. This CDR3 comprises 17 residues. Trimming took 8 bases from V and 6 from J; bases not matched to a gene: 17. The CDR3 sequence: CASEGRDRGLTGDTQYF. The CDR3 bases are TGTGCCAGCGAAGGCCGGGACAGGGGACTTACCGGGGATACGCAGTATTTT.